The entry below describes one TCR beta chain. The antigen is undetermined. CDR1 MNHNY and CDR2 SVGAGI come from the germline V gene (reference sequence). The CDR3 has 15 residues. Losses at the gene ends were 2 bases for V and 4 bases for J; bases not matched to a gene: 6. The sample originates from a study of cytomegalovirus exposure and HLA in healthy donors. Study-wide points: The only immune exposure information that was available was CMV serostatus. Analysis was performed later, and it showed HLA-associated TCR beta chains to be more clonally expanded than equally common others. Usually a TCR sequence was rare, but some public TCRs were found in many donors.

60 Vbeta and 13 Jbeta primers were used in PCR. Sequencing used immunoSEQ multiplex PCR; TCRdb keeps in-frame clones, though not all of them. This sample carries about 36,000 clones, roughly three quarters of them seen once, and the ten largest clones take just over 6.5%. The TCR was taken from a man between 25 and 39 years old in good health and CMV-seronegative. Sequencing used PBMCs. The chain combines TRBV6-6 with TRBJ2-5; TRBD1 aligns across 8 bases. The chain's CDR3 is CASSYNGQGSETQYF. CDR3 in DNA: TGTGCCAGCAGTTACAATGGACAGGGTTCAGAGACCCAGTACTTC.